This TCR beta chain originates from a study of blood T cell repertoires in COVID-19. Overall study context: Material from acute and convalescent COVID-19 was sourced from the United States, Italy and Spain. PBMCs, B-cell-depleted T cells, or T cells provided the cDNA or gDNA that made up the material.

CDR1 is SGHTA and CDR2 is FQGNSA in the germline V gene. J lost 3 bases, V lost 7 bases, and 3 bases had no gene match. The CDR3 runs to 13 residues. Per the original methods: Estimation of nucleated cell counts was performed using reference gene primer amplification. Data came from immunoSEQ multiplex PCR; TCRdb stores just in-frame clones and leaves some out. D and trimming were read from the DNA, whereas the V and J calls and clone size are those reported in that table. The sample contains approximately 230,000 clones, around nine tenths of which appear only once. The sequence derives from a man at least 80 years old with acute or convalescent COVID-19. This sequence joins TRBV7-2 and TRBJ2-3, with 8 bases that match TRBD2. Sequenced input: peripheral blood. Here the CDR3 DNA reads TGTGCCAGCACGGGGGGGCGAACAGATACGCAGTATTTT. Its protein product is CASTGGRTDTQYF. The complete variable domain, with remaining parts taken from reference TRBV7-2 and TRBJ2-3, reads GAGVSQSPSNKVTEKGKDVELRCDPISGHTALYWYRQSLGQGLEFLIYFQGNSAPDKSGLPSDRFSAERTGGSVSTLTIQRTQQEDSAVYLCASTGGRTDTQYFGPGTRLTVL.